The sequence of this T cell receptor beta chain was determined in a study of cytomegalovirus exposure and HLA in healthy donors (dated 2017 in TCRdb). For the study in its entirety: An earlier analysis of some 550 of the donors reported more than 250 Gb of sequence data and some 120 million unique TCR beta sequences from about 200 million T cells. Around 300 gigabases of sequencing data and 78 million or so unique TCR sequences were included in an early release covering about 600 HLA-typed donors. Of the roughly 390 genotyped donors, 65% to 90% were placed in the genetic ancestry cluster associated with self-reported Caucasian donors. The study aimed to test whether signatures of past pathogen exposure could be identified by cataloging public T cell receptors. The study used immunosequencing to profile the T cell repertoires of hundreds of subjects and linked those repertoires to cytomegalovirus serostatus. A separate validation cohort of 100 to 150 different subjects was used in addition to the approximately 640-subject first cohort. The study combined high-throughput TCR immunosequencing, statistical association of individual TCRs with disease status, and machine learning to predict cytomegalovirus infection status. To study patterns of TCR occurrence, a later analysis re-analyzed previously published TCR beta repertoires from several hundred donors and added high-resolution HLA genotyping. The later analysis used no new phenotypic data to find candidate immune exposures, relying instead on TCR beta sequences and their occurrence across donors. An earlier analysis of several hundred of the donors applied high-throughput TCR beta sequencing to assess whether each TCR beta V gene segment acted as functional or pseudogenic. Donor age, sex, ethnicity and CMV serostatus were compiled together with the repertoire data. In a later genetic analysis, genome-wide SNP genotypes for about three fifths of the 666 donors were used, and that subset was treated as a discovery cohort. All discovery cohort repertoires had been generated on a single sequencing platform. Both class I and class II loci were covered by HLA typing, at four-digit resolution. The number of typed donors differed by locus: roughly 629-640 for A, B, C, DRB1 and DQB1; approximately 540 for DQA1; 606 for DPA1; and roughly 490 for DPB1. Four or five DR-DQ haplotypes were handled as single units for association and clustering, since linkage in the cohort was strong. Across around 400 genotyped donors of the cohort, an average of 235,054 unique TCR beta nucleotide sequences per donor were sequenced, and 15% to 20% of those sequences were non-productive.

After removal of 6 bases from V and 4 bases from J, the junction retains 6 bases not matched to a gene. CDR1 and CDR2 are drawn from the germline V gene: SNHLY, FYNNEI. From the cysteine through the phenylalanine, the CDR3 covers 14 amino acids. The entry retains the CDR3 DNA only, 42 bases that are in frame from base 1. The cohort consisted of more than 650 healthy bone marrow donors. At the time of sampling, all cohort members were nominally healthy, though unrecorded immune exposures were likely present. The donor tested CMV seronegative, placing the donor among the 350 to 400 seronegative members of the cohort. Each donor provided a peripheral blood sample, and peripheral blood mononuclear cells were used for TCR beta sequencing. The Qiagen DNeasy Blood Extraction Kit was used to extract genomic DNA from the blood cell samples. Comments on this clone: No antigen is known for it. Base qualities are missing; no much larger clone stands one base away.

Library method: the immunoSEQ multiplex PCR assay. A mixture of 60 forward primers for TCR Vbeta segments and 13 reverse primers for TCR Jbeta segments was used in the multiplex PCR. The CDR3 region of rearranged TCR beta genes was amplified from genomic DNA with a multiplex PCR assay. The amplified TCR beta libraries were sequenced on the Illumina HiSeq System as 87-base-pair reads. As for the authors' bioinformatics: A later analysis counted some 74 million unique TCR beta chains across the 650 to 800 repertoires, and around 9.9 million of these chains were shared by at least two donors. Raw reads were error-corrected and collapsed into unique sequences with a nearest-neighbor algorithm that merged closely related sequences to remove PCR and sequencing errors. Alignment of CDR3 sequences to IMGT reference sequences was used to assign V, D and J gene segments. For a sequence to be retained, a match of at least six nucleotides to both a V gene segment and a J gene segment was required. Rearrangements were classified as productive when the CDR3 lacked stop codons and remained in frame with V and J, and all other rearrangements were classified as non-productive. CDR3 was defined by IMGT convention, running from the second conserved V-encoded cysteine to the conserved J-encoded phenylalanine. In an earlier analysis of 500 to 650 of the donors, sequences lacking an unambiguous match to a single V gene segment were excluded. An earlier analysis of several hundred of the donors called V segments functional above 56.7% productive rearrangements and segregating when the between-donor standard deviation exceeded 5%. A statistical classification framework was developed to diagnose cytomegalovirus status using the catalog of TCR beta chain sequences. V and J gene assignment, in a later analysis, came from comparing TCR nucleotide sequences with IMGT/GENE-DB human TR gene sequences. The TCRdist pipeline was used in a later analysis to assign CDR3 sequences and most-parsimonious VDJ recombination scenarios. In a later analysis, each TCR beta chain was defined by its CDR3 amino acid sequence together with its V-gene family, and reads lacking a unique V-gene family were excluded. In a later analysis, 450 to 600 highly shared, low-generation-probability nucleotide sequences were removed to address suspected cross-contamination and a sequencing artifact. A later analysis calculated a clonal expansion index for each public chain from normalized within-repertoire ranks of inferred template counts. In a later analysis, generation probabilities were computed using a VDJ recombination model fitted to out-of-frame rearrangements, and the results were checked against IGoR. A later analysis scored TCR-TCR, TCR-HLA and TCR-CMV co-occurrence with hypergeometric tests, applying a repertoire-size bias correction to TCR pairs. False discovery rates were estimated in a later analysis by permuting HLA or CMV assignments 20 times. In a later analysis, co-occurring TCRs were grouped using DBSCAN, and TCRdist sequence similarity was added for clustering within HLA-allele-positive subsets. Co-occurrence clustering excluded repertoires with fewer than 30,000 or more than 120,000 public chains, plus five with anomalous nucleotide sharing. Here the immuneACCESS table is served through TCRdb, limited to in-frame sequences with V and J called. Missing clones are a known gap in these copies; in checked studies unresolved V genes cover under half, and the rest lacks a known reason. From that table come the V and J calls and clone size; the DNA was used to work out D and trimming. Across this sample there are 130,000 or so clones, with approximately 72% seen only once. The ten largest clones capture 1.5% of the sample.

General findings and caveats noted by the study authors: Compared with the approximately 670-donor mean, donors in an Asian-associated ancestry cluster had fewer N-insertions in productive TCRs, according to a later genetic analysis. Because HLA typing was unavailable for some donors at each locus, only the typed subset was used in association tests. In the study, 150 to 200 TCR beta chains were listed as associated with cytomegalovirus. An association between a missense DCLRE1C variant and V-gene and J-gene trimming of TCR beta chains was found in a later genetic analysis and replicated in an independent cohort. A later analysis found that most CMV-associated TCR beta chains appeared HLA-restricted, with HLA associations seemingly driven largely by CMV exposure. Broadly in line with IMGT annotations, most TCR beta V segments showed up in productive rearrangements about 87% or about 30% of the time in an earlier analysis of roughly 590 of the donors. A later analysis found that TCR association rates varied across HLA loci, with DRB1 alleles showing the most associated TCRs and HLA-C alleles the fewest. For the cohort, immune exposure information was limited to CMV serostatus. Some IMGT-functional V segments, including TRBV6-2 and TRBV6-3, could not be told apart with the 87-base-pair reads, so those segments were excluded. In a later analysis, HLA-associated TCR beta chains were found to be more clonally expanded and to have lower generation probabilities than equally common non-associated chains. Most TCR sequences were seen in very few donors, while some public TCRs were found in many individuals. Linkage disequilibrium might explain the correlated functional status among segregating V segments, but an unknown experimental factor could not be ruled out. A later analysis associated 16,951 TCR beta sequences with specific HLA alleles at a false discovery rate of 0.05. The sequencing pipeline was judged likely to have produced a cluster of highly shared sequence variants as a technical artifact. A further reported finding was that TCR beta sequences accurately predicted the HLA-A and HLA-B alleles for most subjects in the first cohort. Assigning TCR associations to individual alleles was difficult when HLA alleles, especially DR and DQ, strongly co-occurred. Only TCR beta chains were sequenced in this cohort, and the absence of alpha or paired-chain data limited detectable features. Cytomegalovirus status was reported to be diagnosed by the classifier with high specificity and sensitivity in both the original and validation cohorts. Sequencing depth was assumed to be roughly uniform across donors in the presence/absence analyses, though that assumption may not hold. Because counts were too low, more than 15 rarely observed V segments, including chromosome 9 orphons, were excluded from the earlier analysis of some 590 of the donors. A later analysis reported that several top co-occurrence clusters appeared linked to parvovirus B19, influenza, CMV and Epstein-Barr virus. A few of the identified cytomegalovirus-associated TCR beta chains were confirmed in vitro to be specific for cytomegalovirus antigens. The authors suggested that the approach could potentially be generalized to other disease states and immunological phenotypes.

This clonotype was obtained from a man younger than 30 in good health and CMV-seronegative. The chain joins TRBV2 to TRBJ1-1, with 9 central nucleotides matching TRBD1. The specimen sequenced was PBMCs. The CDR3 has the sequence CASRLTGGSTEAFF. The nucleotide sequence is TGTGCCAGCAGGCTGACAGGGGGGAGCACTGAAGCTTTCTTT.